A selection of T cell receptor beta chains follows, all from one sample in a study of glioma-infiltrating T cells after dendritic cell vaccination. Repertoires were generated with immunoSEQ multiplex PCR, while TCRdb's copy carries only in-frame clones and drops some. The sample yields around 100,000 clones, approximately 80% seen once. The starting material was blood, obtained before dendritic cell vaccination. These receptors all come from a human donor with glioblastoma. The CDR3 runs from the conserved cysteine through the conserved F or W. Fields, in order: V gene, clone size, CDR3 length, J gene, D gene, CDR3 DNA, CDR3 protein. A D gene is named only where the DNA matches it firmly. Rows may omit the clone size; those that give it use once, few, many or a size class.

V gene: TRBV10-3; clone size: -; CDR3 length: 14; J gene: TRBJ2-1; D gene: TRBD2; CDR3 DNA: TGTGCCATCGCTAGCGGGGGAGCTTACAATGAGCAGTTCTTC; CDR3 protein: CAIASGGAYNEQFF
V gene: TRBV29-1; clone size: -; CDR3 length: 15; J gene: TRBJ2-3; D gene: TRBD1; CDR3 DNA: TGCAGCGTTGAAGATCCCGGGACAGGGTCCAATACGCAGTATTTT; CDR3 protein: CSVEDPGTGSNTQYF
V gene: TRBV7-2; clone size: -; CDR3 length: 15; J gene: TRBJ2-7; D gene: -; CDR3 DNA: TGTGCCAGCAGCTTACTCTACCAAAGCTCCTACGAGCAGTACTTC; CDR3 protein: CASSLLYQSSYEQYF
V gene: TRBV6-1; clone size: -; CDR3 length: 14; J gene: TRBJ1-2; D gene: TRBD1; CDR3 DNA: TGTGCCAGCAGGTGGGACAGGGGGAACTATGGCTACACCTTC; CDR3 protein: CASRWDRGNYGYTF
V gene: TRBV7-2; clone size: -; CDR3 length: 16; J gene: TRBJ1-1; D gene: -; CDR3 DNA: TGTGCCAGCAGCTTGGGGGGGGTGACGGGGAACACTGAAGCTTTCTTT; CDR3 protein: CASSLGGVTGNTEAFF
V gene: TRBV16; clone size: -; CDR3 length: 14; J gene: TRBJ1-6; D gene: TRBD1; CDR3 DNA: TGTGCCAGCAGCCCTCGACAGGGGAATTCACCCCTCCACTTT; CDR3 protein: CASSPRQGNSPLHF
V gene: TRBV7-8; clone size: once; CDR3 length: 15; J gene: TRBJ1-2; D gene: -; CDR3 DNA: TGTGCCAGCAGCTCTCGGACCGGGGAGAAGAATGGCTACACCTTC; CDR3 protein: CASSSRTGEKNGYTF
V gene: TRBV10-3; clone size: few; CDR3 length: 16; J gene: TRBJ2-7; D gene: -; CDR3 DNA: TGTGCCATCAGTGGGGGCCGGGGGACGGTATCCTACGAGCAGTACTTC; CDR3 protein: CAISGGRGTVSYEQYF
V gene: TRBV4-1; clone size: -; CDR3 length: 15; J gene: TRBJ1-4; D gene: TRBD1; CDR3 DNA: TGCGCCAGCAGCCAAGCAGGGGGGTCTAATGAAAAACTGTTTTTT; CDR3 protein: CASSQAGGSNEKLFF
V gene: TRBV28; clone size: -; CDR3 length: 14; J gene: TRBJ2-7; D gene: TRBD2; CDR3 DNA: TGTGCCAGCAGGATAGGACTAGCCCCCTACGAGCAGTACTTC; CDR3 protein: CASRIGLAPYEQYF
V gene: TRBV7-2; clone size: -; CDR3 length: 15; J gene: TRBJ2-5; D gene: -; CDR3 DNA: TGTGCCAGCAGCTTAGCCGGCGCTAGCCAAGAGACCCAGTACTTC; CDR3 protein: CASSLAGASQETQYF
V gene: TRBV6-5; clone size: -; CDR3 length: 15; J gene: TRBJ1-2; D gene: -; CDR3 DNA: TGTGCCAGCAGTTACTACGGGGCCGGGGGGTATGGCTACACCTTC; CDR3 protein: CASSYYGAGGYGYTF
V gene: TRBV27; clone size: -; CDR3 length: 16; J gene: TRBJ2-6; D gene: -; CDR3 DNA: TGTGCCAGCAGTTTATCCTACAGGGCTGGGGCCAACGTCCTGACTTTC; CDR3 protein: CASSLSYRAGANVLTF
V gene: TRBV19; clone size: -; CDR3 length: 14; J gene: TRBJ1-2; D gene: TRBD1; CDR3 DNA: TGTGCCAGTACTGTGGACAGGGGTAGCTATGGCTACACCTTC; CDR3 protein: CASTVDRGSYGYTF
V gene: TRBV4-2; clone size: -; CDR3 length: 16; J gene: TRBJ2-3; D gene: TRBD2; CDR3 DNA: TGTGCCAGCAGCCAGGGTAGCGGGGGTAACACAGATACGCAGTATTTT; CDR3 protein: CASSQGSGGNTDTQYF
V gene: TRBV7-6; clone size: -; CDR3 length: 14; J gene: TRBJ1-2; D gene: -; CDR3 DNA: TGTGCCAGCAGCGTTCAGGGGCGACACTATGGCTACACCTTC; CDR3 protein: CASSVQGRHYGYTF
V gene: TRBV21-1; clone size: -; CDR3 length: 13; J gene: TRBJ1-2; D gene: -; CDR3 DNA: TGTGCCAGCAGCAAAGATGGAGGGGCCGGCTACACCTTC; CDR3 protein: CASSKDGGAGYTF
V gene: TRBV4-3; clone size: few; CDR3 length: 16; J gene: TRBJ1-6; D gene: TRBD1; CDR3 DNA: TGCGCCAGCAGCCAAGCCACGACAGGGAACAATTCACCCCTCCACTTT; CDR3 protein: CASSQATTGNNSPLHF
V gene: TRBV12-5; clone size: few; CDR3 length: 13; J gene: TRBJ1-1; D gene: -; CDR3 DNA: TGTGCTAGTGGTTTCAACCCTTTCGGTGAAGCTTTCTTT; CDR3 protein: CASGFNPFGEAFF
V gene: TRBV6-4; clone size: -; CDR3 length: 15; J gene: TRBJ2-1; D gene: -; CDR3 DNA: TGTGCCAGCAGTCAGAGCCTGGGGGACTCGGGTGAGCAGTTCTTC; CDR3 protein: CASSQSLGDSGEQFF
V gene: TRBV30; clone size: -; CDR3 length: 15; J gene: TRBJ2-7; D gene: -; CDR3 DNA: TGTGCCTGGAGTCCGGAGGGTGGGCAGGCCTACGAGCAGTACTTC; CDR3 protein: CAWSPEGGQAYEQYF
V gene: TRBV30; clone size: -; CDR3 length: 13; J gene: TRBJ1-5; D gene: -; CDR3 DNA: TGTGCCTGGAGTGTGGACAGTAATCAGCCCCAGCATTTT; CDR3 protein: CAWSVDSNQPQHF
V gene: TRBV2; clone size: -; CDR3 length: 12; J gene: TRBJ1-1; D gene: -; CDR3 DNA: TGTGCCAGCAGTGAAATAAGGGGTGAAGCTTTCTTT; CDR3 protein: CASSEIRGEAFF
V gene: TRBV19; clone size: -; CDR3 length: 12; J gene: TRBJ1-2; D gene: TRBD1; CDR3 DNA: TGTGCCAGCCGGACAGGGGCCTATGGCTACACCTTC; CDR3 protein: CASRTGAYGYTF
V gene: TRBV4-1; clone size: once; CDR3 length: 13; J gene: TRBJ1-6; D gene: TRBD1; CDR3 DNA: TGCGCCAGCAGAGGACAGGCTAATTCACCCCTCCACTTT; CDR3 protein: CASRGQANSPLHF
V gene: TRBV6-1; clone size: -; CDR3 length: 12; J gene: TRBJ1-1; D gene: -; CDR3 DNA: TGTGCCATCCTGGGGGGGAACACTGAAGCTTTCTTT; CDR3 protein: CAILGGNTEAFF
V gene: TRBV29-1; clone size: -; CDR3 length: 14; J gene: TRBJ2-7; D gene: -; CDR3 DNA: TGCAGCGTTGGACGGAACGGGAAAGACTACGAGCAGTACTTC; CDR3 protein: CSVGRNGKDYEQYF
V gene: TRBV5-8; clone size: -; CDR3 length: 17; J gene: TRBJ2-5; D gene: TRBD2; CDR3 DNA: TGTGCCAGCAGCACGGGACTAGCGGGTCGAATTCAAGAGACCCAGTACTTC; CDR3 protein: CASSTGLAGRIQETQYF
V gene: TRBV5-8; clone size: -; CDR3 length: 12; J gene: TRBJ2-5; D gene: -; CDR3 DNA: TGTGCCAGCAGCTTGGCCATTGAGACCCAGTACTTC; CDR3 protein: CASSLAIETQYF
V gene: TRBV2; clone size: -; CDR3 length: 13; J gene: TRBJ1-5; D gene: -; CDR3 DNA: TGTGCCAGCAGTGTCCTCTCCAATCAGCCCCAGCATTTT; CDR3 protein: CASSVLSNQPQHF
V gene: TRBV6-1; clone size: -; CDR3 length: 14; J gene: TRBJ1-5; D gene: -; CDR3 DNA: TGTGCCAGCATCACCCAGGGATTCAATCAGCCCCAGCATTTT; CDR3 protein: CASITQGFNQPQHF
V gene: TRBV7-9; clone size: few; CDR3 length: 14; J gene: TRBJ1-6; D gene: TRBD1; CDR3 DNA: TGTGCCAGCAGCTACTCGACAGGGAGTTCACCCCTCCACTTT; CDR3 protein: CASSYSTGSSPLHF
V gene: TRBV4-2; clone size: once; CDR3 length: 16; J gene: TRBJ2-3; D gene: TRBD1; CDR3 DNA: TGTGCCAGCAGCCAAGACCAGGGGGTGACGACAGATACGCAGTATTTT; CDR3 protein: CASSQDQGVTTDTQYF
V gene: TRBV5-5; clone size: few; CDR3 length: 15; J gene: TRBJ2-1; D gene: -; CDR3 DNA: TGTGCCAGCAGCGAGACTAGTTCTCACTACAATGAGCAGTTCTTC; CDR3 protein: CASSETSSHYNEQFF
V gene: TRBV6-6; clone size: -; CDR3 length: 14; J gene: TRBJ2-1; D gene: TRBD1; CDR3 DNA: TGTGCCAGCAGTTACTCGGGGGACAGGTTTCTACAGTTCTTC; CDR3 protein: CASSYSGDRFLQFF
V gene: TRBV27; clone size: -; CDR3 length: 13; J gene: TRBJ1-2; D gene: TRBD1; CDR3 DNA: TGTGCCAGCAGTTTGCCAGGGGGTTATGGCTACACCTTC; CDR3 protein: CASSLPGGYGYTF
V gene: TRBV6-6; clone size: -; CDR3 length: 13; J gene: TRBJ1-1; D gene: -; CDR3 DNA: TGTGCCAGCAGGAACGGGGTTTTTACTGAAGCTTTCTTT; CDR3 protein: CASRNGVFTEAFF
V gene: TRBV29-1; clone size: once; CDR3 length: 15; J gene: TRBJ2-1; D gene: TRBD1; CDR3 DNA: TGCAGCGTCAGGACAGGGGAGACTCCCTACAATGAGCAGTTCTTC; CDR3 protein: CSVRTGETPYNEQFF
V gene: TRBV9; clone size: -; CDR3 length: 14; J gene: TRBJ2-1; D gene: -; CDR3 DNA: TGTGCCAGCAGCGTAGTAGGTAGCGGCGGTGGGCAGTTCTTC; CDR3 protein: CASSVVGSGGGQFF
V gene: TRBV5-4; clone size: -; CDR3 length: 14; J gene: TRBJ2-1; D gene: -; CDR3 DNA: TGTGCCAGCACAAACAAGACAGACCTGAATGAGCAGTTCTTC; CDR3 protein: CASTNKTDLNEQFF
V gene: TRBV7-9; clone size: -; CDR3 length: 14; J gene: TRBJ2-1; D gene: -; CDR3 DNA: TGTGCCAGCACTCCCGGGAGCTCCTACAATGAGCAGTTCTTC; CDR3 protein: CASTPGSSYNEQFF
V gene: TRBV19; clone size: -; CDR3 length: 14; J gene: TRBJ1-2; D gene: TRBD1; CDR3 DNA: TGTGCCAGTAGTATAGATCTAGGGGGCGATGGCTACACCTTC; CDR3 protein: CASSIDLGGDGYTF
V gene: TRBV5-6; clone size: few; CDR3 length: 16; J gene: TRBJ1-3; D gene: -; CDR3 DNA: TGTGCCAGCAGCTTGTTCTCCTTAGACTCTGGAAACACCATATATTTT; CDR3 protein: CASSLFSLDSGNTIYF
V gene: TRBV30; clone size: -; CDR3 length: 12; J gene: TRBJ1-2; D gene: -; CDR3 DNA: TGTGCCTGGGATGACAGGAACTATGGCTACACCTTC; CDR3 protein: CAWDDRNYGYTF
V gene: TRBV30; clone size: -; CDR3 length: 13; J gene: TRBJ2-7; D gene: TRBD2; CDR3 DNA: TGTGCCTGGGACATAGCGGGGGACTACGAGCAGTACTTC; CDR3 protein: CAWDIAGDYEQYF
V gene: TRBV19; clone size: -; CDR3 length: 17; J gene: TRBJ2-7; D gene: -; CDR3 DNA: TGTGCCAGTAGTATCAGGGGGGACCGCTCCAATTCCTACGAGCAGTACTTC; CDR3 protein: CASSIRGDRSNSYEQYF
V gene: TRBV2; clone size: -; CDR3 length: 17; J gene: TRBJ2-3; D gene: TRBD2; CDR3 DNA: TGTGCCAGCAGGGACCAACTAGCGGGTTCCGGCACAGATACGCAGTATTTT; CDR3 protein: CASRDQLAGSGTDTQYF
V gene: TRBV5-4; clone size: few; CDR3 length: 14; J gene: TRBJ2-2; D gene: TRBD2; CDR3 DNA: TGTGCCACCATGCGGGGGGGAGGGACCGGGGAGCTGTTTTTT; CDR3 protein: CATMRGGGTGELFF
V gene: TRBV25-1; clone size: -; CDR3 length: 13; J gene: TRBJ1-5; D gene: -; CDR3 DNA: TGTGCCAGCAGTGCGGGGGAGAATCAGCCCCAGCATTTT; CDR3 protein: CASSAGENQPQHF
V gene: TRBV7-9; clone size: few; CDR3 length: 13; J gene: TRBJ1-1; D gene: -; CDR3 DNA: TGTGCCAGCCGACCCTCAGGAAATCCAGAAGCTTTCTTT; CDR3 protein: CASRPSGNPEAFF
V gene: TRBV5-4; clone size: -; CDR3 length: 15; J gene: TRBJ2-2; D gene: TRBD1; CDR3 DNA: TGTGCCAGCAGCTTGCGAGACAGGGATTCCGGGGAGCTGTTTTTT; CDR3 protein: CASSLRDRDSGELFF
V gene: TRBV5-1; clone size: -; CDR3 length: 13; J gene: TRBJ1-1; D gene: -; CDR3 DNA: TGCGCCAGCAGCTTGGCGTCGGGGACTGAAGCTTTCTTT; CDR3 protein: CASSLASGTEAFF
V gene: TRBV5-6; clone size: -; CDR3 length: 16; J gene: TRBJ1-3; D gene: -; CDR3 DNA: TGTGCCAGCAGCCCATCGACAGCTTTCGCTGGAAACACCATATATTTT; CDR3 protein: CASSPSTAFAGNTIYF
V gene: TRBV12-5; clone size: -; CDR3 length: 15; J gene: TRBJ1-3; D gene: TRBD1; CDR3 DNA: TGTGCTAGTGGTCCCGGGACAGTCTCTGGAAACACCATATATTTT; CDR3 protein: CASGPGTVSGNTIYF
V gene: TRBV9; clone size: few; CDR3 length: 14; J gene: TRBJ1-1; D gene: TRBD1; CDR3 DNA: TGTGCCAGCAGGGCGACGACAGGGCTTACTGAAGCTTTCTTT; CDR3 protein: CASRATTGLTEAFF
V gene: TRBV4-1; clone size: -; CDR3 length: 15; J gene: TRBJ2-7; D gene: TRBD1; CDR3 DNA: TGCGCCAGCAGCCAAGATAGCCAGGGGGCCTACGAGCAGTACTTC; CDR3 protein: CASSQDSQGAYEQYF
V gene: TRBV6-1; clone size: -; CDR3 length: 14; J gene: TRBJ1-6; D gene: -; CDR3 DNA: TGTGCCAGCAGGAGGACAGCTAGTAATTCACCCCTCCACTTT; CDR3 protein: CASRRTASNSPLHF